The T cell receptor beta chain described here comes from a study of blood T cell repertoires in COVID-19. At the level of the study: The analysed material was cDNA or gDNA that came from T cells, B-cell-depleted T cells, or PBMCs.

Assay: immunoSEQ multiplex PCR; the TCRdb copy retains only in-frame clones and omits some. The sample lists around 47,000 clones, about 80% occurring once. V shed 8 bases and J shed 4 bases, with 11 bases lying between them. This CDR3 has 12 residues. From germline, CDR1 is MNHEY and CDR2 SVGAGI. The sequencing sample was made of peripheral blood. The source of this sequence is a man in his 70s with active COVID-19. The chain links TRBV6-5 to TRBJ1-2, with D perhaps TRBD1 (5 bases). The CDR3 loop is CASGQGSYGYTF. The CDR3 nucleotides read TGTGCCAGCGGGCAGGGTTCCTATGGCTACACCTTC.